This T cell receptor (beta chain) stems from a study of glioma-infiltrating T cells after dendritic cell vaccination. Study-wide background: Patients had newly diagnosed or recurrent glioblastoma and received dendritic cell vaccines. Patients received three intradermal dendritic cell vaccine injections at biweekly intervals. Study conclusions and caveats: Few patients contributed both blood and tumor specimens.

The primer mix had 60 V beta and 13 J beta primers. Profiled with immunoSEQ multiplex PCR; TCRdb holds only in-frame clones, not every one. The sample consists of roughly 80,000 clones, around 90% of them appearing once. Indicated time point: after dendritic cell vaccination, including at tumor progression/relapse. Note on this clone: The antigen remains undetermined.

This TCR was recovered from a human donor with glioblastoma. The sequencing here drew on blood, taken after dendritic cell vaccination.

The CDR3 DNA reads TGCGCCAGCAGCCCCGGACTCCCGTACTACAATGAGCAGTTCTTC. This translates into CASSPGLPYYNEQFF. V and J are TRBV5-1 and TRBJ2-1, with a weak D call TRBD2 (5 bases). CDR3 length: 15 residues. The V and J ends lost 4 bases and 3 bases respectively, with 14 bases between them. Germline lookup yields CDR1 SGHRS and CDR2 YFSETQ. Full variable domain (missing parts from reference TRBV5-1 and TRBJ2-1): KAGVTQTPRYLIKTRGQQVTLSCSPISGHRSVSWYQQTPGQGLQFLFEYFSETQRNKGNFPGRFSGRQFSNSRSEMNVSTLELGDSALYLCASSPGLPYYNEQFFGPGTRLTVL.